The 13 T cell receptor beta chains below all came from one sample that was sequenced in a study of cytomegalovirus exposure and HLA in healthy donors. 13 Jbeta primers and 60 Vbeta primers were used for the PCR. Data came from immunoSEQ multiplex PCR; TCRdb stores just in-frame clones and leaves some out. The profile shows over 80,000 clones, over 55% of them singletons. The specimen was PBMCs. These receptor sequences come from a woman aged 18-30 years in good health and CMV-seropositive.

V and J are TRBV29-1 and TRBJ2-5; D not certain. CDR3 length equals 10 residues. V was pared by 3 bases and J by 3 bases, with 2 bases between. Germline V lookup: CDR1 SQVTM, CDR2 ANQGSEA. The DNA of the CDR3 is TGCAGCGTTGATAAAGAGACCCAGTACTTC. Translating it yields CSVDKETQYF.

This clone has only one observation. The V gene is TRBV28, the J gene TRBJ1-1; 9 bases are a match to TRBD1. This CDR3 comprises 15 residues. J gave up 6 bases and V 6 bases, and 11 bases lay outside the gene matches. Germline loops: CDR1 MDHEN, CDR2 SYDVKM. This chain's CDR3 is CASSSPGTGLAEAFF. CDR3 coding DNA: TGTGCCAGCAGCAGTCCCGGGACAGGGTTGGCTGAAGCTTTCTTT.

Remarks on this clone: With a far larger clone one base away, a read error is the likely cause. At the DNA level, this CDR3 is encoded by other sequences in the same sample as well. The V call is TRBV5-6, the J call TRBJ2-7; weak D call: TRBD2 (5 bases). Germline V gives CDR1 SGHDT, CDR2 YYEEEE. The CDR3 is made up of 16 amino acids. The CDR3: CASSLAWQVGEYEQYF. As DNA, the CDR3 is TGCGCCAGCAGCTTGGCGTGGCAGGTGGGAGAATACGAGCAGTACTTC.

This chain joins TRBV5-4 and TRBJ1-5; TRBD1 aligns across 10 bases. Germline CDR1 reads SGHNT; CDR2 reads YYREEE (reference sequence). The CDR3 extends over 15 amino acids. V lost 0 bases and J lost 4; bases outside the gene matches: 1. In DNA, the CDR3 is TGTGCCAGCAGCTTGGGGACAGGGGGTAATCAGCCCCAGCATTTT. This encodes CASSLGTGGNQPQHF.

This clone was detected many times. The V and J genes are TRBV4-3 and TRBJ1-1; D not certain. The CDR3 consists of 14 residues. The germline V gene encodes CDR1 LGHNA and CDR2 YSLEER. V was shortened by 2 bases and J by 0 bases, with 7 bases between the two germline ends. CDR3 residues: CASSQLSMNTEAFF. The CDR3 DNA reads as TGCGCCAGCAGCCAACTGAGCATGAACACTGAAGCTTTCTTT.

V and J are TRBV6-6 and TRBJ1-1; 9 nucleotides align to TRBD1. The germline V gene has CDR1 MNHNY and CDR2 SVGAGI (reference sequence). CDR3 length: 16 amino acids. Trimming cost V 6 bases and J 5 bases; bases outside gene matches: 13. The CDR3 coding sequence is TGTGCCAGCAGCCGACAGGGGGAAACCAGAGGGACTGAAGCTTTCTTT. Amino acids: CASSRQGETRGTEAFF.

The rearrangement links TRBV6-1 to TRBJ2-5, with TRBD2 matching 7 bases. Germline trimming cut 0 bases from V and 0 bases from J; bases unmatched to any gene: 13. CDR3 length equals 19 residues. Germline V CDR1 and CDR2: MNHNS, SASEGT. For the CDR3, the DNA is TGTGCCAGCAGTGAAGCGCGCGTAGGACTAGGCGGGTACCAAGAGACCCAGTACTTC. Translated, it gives CASSEARVGLGGYQETQYF.

The J gene is TRBJ2-7, the V gene TRBV7-9; D gene uncertain. Germline V lookup: CDR1 SEHNR, CDR2 FQNEAQ (reference sequence). V lost 5 bases and J 2 bases, leaving 7 bases between the germline ends. The CDR3 spans 12 residues. CDR3 coding DNA: TGTGCCAGCAGCCTAAGAGCCTACGAGCAGTACTTC. As protein: CASSLRAYEQYF.

There are a few counts of this clone. This rearrangement joins TRBV9 to TRBJ1-2; 9 positions match TRBD1. V shed 4 bases and J 1 base; nucleotides not matched to a gene: 8. The CDR3 loop spans 16 amino acids. The germline V gene encodes CDR1 SGDLS and CDR2 YYNGEE. The CDR3 bases are TGTGCCAGCAGCATCGGACAGGGGAACTTTAACTATGGCTACACCTTC. Encoded protein: CASSIGQGNFNYGYTF.

This chain links TRBV19 with TRBJ1-2, with D hard to call. Trimming stripped 5 bases from V and 0 bases from J, with 10 bases between. Germline loops: CDR1 LNHDA, CDR2 SQIVND (reference sequence). The CDR3 spans 14 residues. CDR3 sequence: CASSSGIPNYGYTF. For the CDR3, the DNA is TGTGCCAGTAGTTCCGGGATCCCTAACTATGGCTACACCTTC.

The rearrangement joins TRBV15 to TRBJ1-2; 7 nucleotides line up with TRBD1. Germline values: CDR1 LNHNV, CDR2 YYDKDF (reference sequence). The CDR3 covers 12 residues. J lost 7 bases, V lost 5 bases, and 4 bases had no gene match. CDR3 in DNA: TGTGCCACCAGCGCTCACAGGGGTGGCTACACCTTC. Protein: CATSAHRGGYTF.

The chain has TRBV6-1 and TRBJ1-5; D ambiguous. The CDR3 length is 14 residues. Germline CDR1 reads MNHNS; CDR2 reads SASEGT. Deletions cut 6 bases from V and 2 bases from J, with 11 bases between. The CDR3 coding sequence is TGTGCCAGCAGAGCAGGATTCGGCAATCAGCCCCAGCATTTT. It codes for CASRAGFGNQPQHF.

The V gene is TRBV27, the J gene TRBJ1-2, with unresolved D. The germline V gene has CDR1 MNHEY and CDR2 SMNVEV (reference sequence). Trimming removed 1 base from V and 3 bases from J, with 12 bases in between. This CDR3 is built from 15 residues. CDR3 DNA sequence: TGTGCCAGCAGTTTATATGGTTCGGCGGACTATGGCTACACCTTC. Translated, it gives CASSLYGSADYGYTF.